The 27 T cell receptor beta chains below were found in one sample sequenced in a study of cytomegalovirus exposure and HLA in healthy donors. Measured with immunoSEQ multiplex PCR; TCRdb has only the in-frame clones, and not every one. The sample yields some 60,000 clones, around 96% seen once. The sequenced sample was PBMCs. These receptor sequences come from a young man in good health and CMV-seronegative.

This chain links TRBV27 with TRBJ2-1, with a tentative D call TRBD1 (5 bases). The CDR3 contains 14 residues. Germline lookup yields CDR1 MNHEY and CDR2 SMNVEV (reference sequence). With 3 bases removed from V and 6 bases from J, the gap between germline ends came to 12 bases. The CDR3 DNA reads TGTGCCAGCAGTTTTGTGTCCAGGGTCAATGAGCAGTTCTTC. Amino acids: CASSFVSRVNEQFF.

This chain's CDR3 is CASSPSGARWLEQFF. CDR3 DNA: TGTGCCAGCAGCCCCTCCGGTGCGCGGTGGCTCGAGCAGTTCTTC. The V and J genes are TRBV7-2 and TRBJ2-1; no firm D call. V lost 5 bases and J lost 10, with 21 bases in between. The CDR3 has 15 amino acids. Germline V gene sequence: CDR1 SGHTA, CDR2 FQGNSA.

The rearrangement links TRBV7-9 to TRBJ2-2; 7 bases map to TRBD2. This CDR3 has 14 residues. V was clipped by 1 base and J by 6 bases; unmatched bases: 2. Per the germline V gene, CDR1 is SEHNR and CDR2 is FQNEAQ (reference sequence). This chain's CDR3 is CASSLELAPGELFF. The CDR3 bases are TGTGCCAGCAGCTTAGAACTAGCGCCCGGGGAGCTGTTTTTT.

V and J are TRBV10-2 and TRBJ2-7; weak D call: TRBD2 (5 bases). The CDR3 consists of 12 residues. Germline CDR1 is WSHSY and CDR2 is SAAADI. V was cut by 3 bases and J by 5 bases, with 8 bases left in between. This chain's CDR3 is CASSDRGDEQYF. CDR3 nucleotides: TGCGCCAGCAGTGATCGGGGAGACGAGCAGTACTTC.

J is TRBJ2-7 and V is TRBV2; 14 bases fit TRBD2. The germline V gene encodes CDR1 SNHLY and CDR2 FYNNEI. The trim removed 7 bases at V and 5 bases at J, leaving 4 bases unmatched. This CDR3 spans 14 amino acids. This CDR3 is CASTGTSGSNEQYF. The CDR3 DNA reads as TGTGCCAGCACCGGGACTAGCGGGAGCAACGAGCAGTACTTC.

V gene TRBV19 combines with J gene TRBJ2-1; D perhaps matches TRBD2 (6 bases). V was clipped by 6 bases and J by 5 bases, with 11 bases between them. Germline CDR1 LNHDA, CDR2 SQIVND (reference sequence). The CDR3 is 13 residues long. CDR3 amino acids: CASSLGLNNEQFF. The DNA for the CDR3 is TGTGCCAGTAGCCTGGGACTTAACAATGAGCAGTTCTTC.

This chain uses TRBV7-2 with TRBJ2-7, with TRBD2 matching 10 bases. J lost 1 base, V lost 5 bases, and 14 bases had no gene match. This CDR3 has 18 amino acids. Per germline, CDR1 SGHTA and CDR2 FQGNSA. The DNA for the CDR3 is TGTGCCAGCAGCGAGGGGCTAGCGGGAGATAGTAGGTCCTACGAGCAGTACTTC. It encodes CASSEGLAGDSRSYEQYF.

The CDR3 sequence is CASSPGTGGETQYF. CDR3 nucleotides: TGCGCCAGCAGCCCTGGGACAGGGGGGGAGACCCAGTACTTC. This chain connects TRBV5-1 to TRBJ2-5, with 11 positions matching TRBD1. The CDR3 is 14 residues long. Germline V CDR1 and CDR2: SGHRS, YFSETQ. Trimming cost V 4 bases and J 5 bases; bases outside gene matches: 4.

This chain connects TRBV19 to TRBJ2-3, with a weak D call TRBD2 (5 bases). V lost 7 bases, J lost 5 bases, and 13 bases lay in between. Germline V gene data show CDR1 as LNHDA and CDR2 as SQIVND (reference sequence). The CDR3 extends over 13 amino acids. DNA of the CDR3: TGTGCCAGTACCTCTTCCACTAGAGATACGCAGTATTTT. It codes for CASTSSTRDTQYF.

The chain employs TRBV27 and TRBJ2-7; D perhaps matches TRBD1 (5 bases). Trimming left V 4 bases short and J 2 bases short, with 18 bases between. The CDR3 totals 16 residues. Germline V gene data show CDR1 as MNHEY and CDR2 as SMNVEV (reference sequence). The CDR3 here is CASSSRTNSNPYEQYF. For the CDR3, the DNA is TGTGCCAGCAGTTCCCGGACAAACTCTAATCCCTACGAGCAGTACTTC.

Written as DNA, the CDR3 is TGTGCCAGCAGTCCCCGGTGGGGGCGTGCGTCCTACGAGCAGTACTTC. It is translated as CASSPRWGRASYEQYF. The chain links TRBV27 to TRBJ2-7; D possibly corresponds to TRBD1 (6 bases). With 5 bases removed from V and 1 base from J, the gap between germline ends came to 18 bases. The CDR3 totals 16 residues. Germline-derived CDR1 and CDR2 are MNHEY and SMNVEV (reference sequence).

This chain joins TRBV29-1 and TRBJ2-7, with D tentatively TRBD2 (6 bases). V was trimmed by 4 bases and J by 6 bases, leaving 10 bases between them. The germline gives CDR1 SQVTM, CDR2 ANQGSEA. The length of the CDR3 is 11 residues. CDR3 amino acids: CSVAMGGEQYF. The DNA for the CDR3 is TGCAGCGTTGCGATGGGGGGCGAGCAGTACTTC.

V is TRBV27 and J is TRBJ2-1; D is possibly TRBD1 (6 bases). The CDR3 totals 14 residues. CDR1 is MNHEY and CDR2 is SMNVEV in the germline V gene (reference sequence). V was trimmed by 3 bases and J by 5 bases, leaving 11 bases between them. Here the CDR3 DNA reads TGTGCCAGCAGTTTCTACAGGGCCGACAATGAGCAGTTCTTC. Its protein product is CASSFYRADNEQFF.

V usage is TRBV7-2 and J usage is TRBJ2-7; possibly TRBD2 for D (6 bases). CDR3 size: 16 residues. The V end was cut by 6 bases, the J end by 3 bases, with 21 bases between. CDR1 SGHTA and CDR2 FQGNSA come from the germline V gene. The CDR3 spells CASRPGVKVKDYEQYF. CDR3 DNA: TGTGCCAGCAGACCGGGAGTTAAGGTAAAGGACTACGAGCAGTACTTC. The variable domain in full, completed from reference TRBV7-2 and TRBJ2-7, reads GAGVSQSPSNKVTEKGKDVELRCDPISGHTALYWYRQSLGQGLEFLIYFQGNSAPDKSGLPSDRFSAERTGGSVSTLTIQRTQQEDSAVYLCASRPGVKVKDYEQYFGPGTRLTVT.

The chain links TRBV4-1 to TRBJ2-1; 10 positions match TRBD1. The V segment lost 0 bases and the J segment 15 bases; nucleotides outside the gene matches: 26. The CDR3 has 20 residues. Germline values: CDR1 MGHRA, CDR2 YSYEKL. Here the CDR3 reads CASSQDLRDRGIRGGTVPFF. The CDR3, as DNA: TGCGCCAGCAGCCAAGATCTGCGGGACAGGGGTATCCGGGGCGGGACGGTTCCGTTCTTC.

The V and J genes are TRBV28 and TRBJ1-4, with 7 bases that match TRBD1. CDR1 and CDR2 from the germline V gene are MDHEN and SYDVKM. The CDR3 consists of 15 residues. The junction had 4 bases not matched to a gene; V was cut back by 2 bases and J by 4 bases. DNA for the CDR3: TGTGCCAGCAGTTTAACTTGGGACAGTAATGAAAAACTGTTTTTT. Its protein is CASSLTWDSNEKLFF.

J is TRBJ1-3 and V is TRBV28; TRBD1 might be the D (6 bases). Trimming took off 5 bases at V and 0 bases at J, with 11 bases between the two ends. Germline assignment: CDR1 MDHEN and CDR2 SYDVKM. This CDR3 has 15 residues. The CDR3 spells CASSEQGRSGNTIYF. In DNA, the CDR3 is TGTGCCAGCAGTGAACAGGGCCGCTCTGGAAACACCATATATTTT.

The chain is built from TRBV19 and TRBJ2-6; TRBD1 aligns across 8 bases. V lost 5 bases, J lost 0 bases, and 12 bases stayed unmatched. The germline V gene encodes CDR1 LNHDA and CDR2 SQIVND (reference sequence). The CDR3 has 19 amino acids. The CDR3 here is CASSDQGAQTLSGANVLTF. The CDR3 DNA follows: TGTGCCAGTAGTGATCAGGGGGCGCAAACCCTCTCTGGGGCCAACGTCCTGACTTTC. Supplemented by reference TRBV19 and TRBJ2-6, the full variable domain reads DGGITQSPKYLFRKEGQNVTLSCEQNLNHDAMYWYRQDPGQGLRLIYYSQIVNDFQKGDIAEGYSVSREKKESFPLTVTSAQKNPTAFYLCASSDQGAQTLSGANVLTFGAGSRLTVL.

This chain joins TRBV2 and TRBJ1-2; 10 nucleotides line up with TRBD1. V lost 6 bases and J lost 4; bases outside the gene matches: 8. CDR1 and CDR2 (germline): SNHLY, FYNNEI. This CDR3 is 15 amino acids long. Written as DNA, the CDR3 is TGTGCCAGCAGGACCGGGACAGGGGTCCTCTATGGCTACACCTTC. Amino acid sequence: CASRTGTGVLYGYTF.

Written as DNA, the CDR3 is TGCGCCAGCAGCTTGGCCGGGGGAGTGGTAGTTGATGAGCAGTTCTTC. Amino acids: CASSLAGGVVVDEQFF. This chain connects TRBV5-1 to TRBJ2-1, with a weak D call TRBD2 (6 bases). From germline, CDR1 is SGHRS and CDR2 YFSETQ. V was trimmed by 0 bases and J by 8 bases, leaving 18 bases between them. This CDR3 region has 16 residues.

The gene calls are TRBV21-1 and TRBJ2-1; the table gives TRBD2 as D, unverified against the DNA. TRBV21-1 is termed a pseudogene. CDR3 size: 17 residues. The CDR3 here is CASTNPGTFRIYNEQFF. CDR3 coding DNA: TGTGCCAGCACCAACCCAGGGACTTTCCGCATCTACAATGAGCAGTTCTTC.

The rearrangement joins TRBV4-3 to TRBJ2-1; weak D call: TRBD2 (6 bases). The germline V gene encodes CDR1 LGHNA and CDR2 YSLEER. The CDR3 contains 14 residues. V shed 5 bases and J shed 5 bases, with 13 bases lying between them. This CDR3 reads CASSFGTGHNEQFF. The CDR3 DNA sequence: TGCGCCAGCAGCTTCGGGACTGGGCACAATGAGCAGTTCTTC.

The chain is built from TRBV7-3 and TRBJ2-7; no clear D. The CDR3 length is 13 residues. With 1 base removed from V and 2 bases from J, the gap between germline ends came to 6 bases. Germline V lookup: CDR1 SGHTA, CDR2 FQGTGA. CDR3 DNA: TGTGCCAGCAGCTTAAGCGCAACCTACGAGCAGTACTTC. Translated, it gives CASSLSATYEQYF. The whole variable domain, remainder taken from reference TRBV7-3 and TRBJ2-7, is GAGVSQTPSNKVTEKGKYVELRCDPISGHTALYWYRQSLGQGPEFLIYFQGTGAADDSGLPNDRFFAVRPEGSVSTLKIQRTERGDSAVYLCASSLSATYEQYFGPGTRLTVT.

This chain links TRBV27 with TRBJ1-5; 7 bases match TRBD1. V gave up 5 bases and J gave up 4 bases; unmatched junction bases: 5. The CDR3 has 14 amino acids. From germline, CDR1 is MNHEY and CDR2 SMNVEV (reference sequence). Here the CDR3 reads CASSGRTGNQPQHF. The DNA of the CDR3 is TGTGCCAGCAGTGGTCGGACAGGTAATCAGCCCCAGCATTTT.

The chain employs TRBV5-1 and TRBJ2-2; the match to TRBD2 covers 11 bases. Trimming took 4 bases from V and 6 from J; bases not matched to a gene: 14. There are 18 residues in the CDR3. The germline gives CDR1 SGHRS, CDR2 YFSETQ. CDR3 DNA sequence: TGCGCCAGCAGCCTGGACCAAGTAACTAGCGGGAGAGCCGGGGAGCTGTTTTTT. This sequence encodes CASSLDQVTSGRAGELFF.

In this sample, this clone turned up once. This rearrangement joins TRBV2 to TRBJ2-1; 8 nucleotides align to TRBD2. Germline lookup yields CDR1 SNHLY and CDR2 FYNNEI. The CDR3 loop spans 12 amino acids. CDR3 DNA sequence: TGTTCTCTGATAGCGGGACCCAATGAGCAGTTCTTC. Translating gives CSLIAGPNEQFF.

The chain employs TRBV7-3 and TRBJ1-1; D is unresolved. Germline loops: CDR1 SGHTA, CDR2 FQGTGA. The CDR3 consists of 13 residues. The ends were cut back, 5 bases at V and 8 bases at J, with 15 bases in the middle. The CDR3 sequence is CASSASRGGEAFF. The CDR3 DNA sequence: TGTGCCAGCAGCGCCTCGCGGGGAGGGGAAGCTTTCTTT.